Listed below are T cell receptor beta chains from one sample, sequenced in a study of blood T cell repertoires in COVID-19. The protocol was immunoSEQ multiplex PCR, while the TCRdb copy is restricted to in-frame clones and leaves out a portion. The profile covers fewer than 200,000 clones, with over 70% appearing a single time and 2.5% to 3% taken by the ten largest. The sequenced sample consisted of peripheral blood. All receptors derive from a man between 65 and 80 years old with acute or convalescent COVID-19. CDR3s leave out the opening cysteine and the closing phenylalanine or tryptophan. D genes are given only for firm matches. Where a row states a size, it is once, few, many or the class of an expanded clone; other rows omit it.

d_call,v_call,j_call,clone_size,cdr3_aa
-,TRBV27,TRBJ1-4,few,ASSLLQGYNEKLF
-,TRBV19,TRBJ1-3,-,ASTPSPGNTIY
TRBD1,TRBV7-7,TRBJ2-5,-,ASSSGTGVGQETQY
-,TRBV9,TRBJ1-4,-,ASSVAGAVNEKLF
-,TRBV9,TRBJ1-4,-,ASSPRHATNEKLF
-,TRBV10-3,TRBJ1-5,-,AISENAGLGNQPQH
-,TRBV11-2,TRBJ2-5,-,ASSLDLGDVETQY
TRBD1,TRBV5-4,TRBJ2-7,few,ASSEGQLPSYEQY
-,TRBV18,TRBJ1-2,few,ASSPPGGRGGYT
-,TRBV10-3,TRBJ1-5,-,AISGGPPGNQPQH
TRBD1,TRBV28,TRBJ2-7,few,ASSPLTGQGGYEQY
-,TRBV6-4,TRBJ2-2,few,ASSDRAAGQFGELF
TRBD1,TRBV5-6,TRBJ1-2,-,ASSTGTASYGYT
TRBD1,TRBV11-2,TRBJ2-5,-,ASSQTGARQETQY
TRBD2,TRBV2,TRBJ2-1,-,ASNRGGSSYNEQF
TRBD1,TRBV5-1,TRBJ1-2,-,ASSLVQGASGYT
-,TRBV4-2,TRBJ2-3,-,ASSQDRVDTQY
-,TRBV24-1,TRBJ1-5,many,ATSDYRSNQPQH
-,TRBV5-4,TRBJ1-2,-,ASSLVGGVGNYGYT
-,TRBV19,TRBJ1-1,-,ASSMKTGTTEAF
TRBD1,TRBV5-4,TRBJ2-2,-,ASRRDRTNTGELF
-,TRBV19,TRBJ1-3,-,ASSTSGPSSGNTIY
-,TRBV7-8,TRBJ1-6,-,ASSIPGTFSPLH
-,TRBV6-5,TRBJ1-2,few,ASSYKGERPFYGYT
-,TRBV12-3/TRBV12-4,TRBJ1-3,-,ASSFGDENTIY
TRBD1,TRBV6-5,TRBJ2-2,few,ASSSNRQGRTGELF
-,TRBV14,TRBJ1-2,-,ASSRDRFYGYT
-,TRBV6-2/TRBV6-3,TRBJ2-5,-,ASSPRQGGQETQY
TRBD2,TRBV7-9,TRBJ2-5,-,ASSGVVSGGQETQY
-,TRBV10-1,TRBJ2-1,-,ASSEPGGLEQF
-,TRBV27,TRBJ2-7,-,ASSGGTALLYEQY
TRBD1,TRBV4-1,TRBJ2-7,-,ASSLDPGQGAREQY
TRBD2,TRBV10-2,TRBJ2-3,-,ASRKSGGTADTQY
-,TRBV6-5,TRBJ1-6,-,ASSFSRVNSPLH
-,TRBV27,TRBJ2-7,-,ASSLIGGGGTYEQY
TRBD2,TRBV11-1,TRBJ2-7,few,ASSLARVAGRKGAGEQY